Included here is one T cell receptor beta chain sequence, with context. Its antigen is currently unknown. TCRdb's copy holds only in-frame clones and misses some; the assay was immunoSEQ multiplex PCR. The table has 11,000 or so clones, 85% seen once. These data originate in a study of STAT3 mutations in large granular lymphocyte leukemia. Study conclusions and caveats: In about 30% of the 18 patients, new TCR clonotypes emerged after therapy. Every T-LGLL patient had at least one immunodominant TCRbeta clonotype.

Germline V lookup: CDR1 KGHSH, CDR2 LQKENI. The CDR3 length is 14 residues. The germline V and J ends were trimmed by 2 bases and 4 bases, with 9 bases remaining between them. The sequenced sample was peripheral blood mononuclear cells. This chain connects TRBV18 to TRBJ2-4; D ambiguous. This receptor was taken from a man aged 80 or over with T-cell large granular lymphocyte leukemia. Some clones in this sample may be carry-over from other donors' samples. The CDR3 DNA follows: TGTGCCAGCTCACCAGGGTGGGTTAAAAACATTCAGTACTTC. This encodes CASSPGWVKNIQYF.